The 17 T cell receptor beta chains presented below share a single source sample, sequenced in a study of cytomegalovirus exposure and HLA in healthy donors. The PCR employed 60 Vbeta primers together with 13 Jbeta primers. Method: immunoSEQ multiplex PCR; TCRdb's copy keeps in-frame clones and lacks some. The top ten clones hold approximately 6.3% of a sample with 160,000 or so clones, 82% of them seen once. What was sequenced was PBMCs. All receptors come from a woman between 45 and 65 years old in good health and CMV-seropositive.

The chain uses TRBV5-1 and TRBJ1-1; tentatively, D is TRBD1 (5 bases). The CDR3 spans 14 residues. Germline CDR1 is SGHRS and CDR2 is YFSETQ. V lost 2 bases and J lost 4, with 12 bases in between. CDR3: CASSLTGGGTEAFF. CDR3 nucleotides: TGCGCCAGCAGCTTAACCGGGGGGGGCACTGAAGCTTTCTTT.

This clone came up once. The CDR3 sequence is CASSERTFRSGNTIYF. In nucleotides, the CDR3 is TGCGCCAGCAGTGAGCGGACTTTCCGCTCTGGAAACACCATATATTTT. The chain carries TRBV10-2 and TRBJ1-3; no clear D. Germline CDR1 reads WSHSY; CDR2 reads SAAADI. Trimming left V 2 bases short and J 0 bases short, with 11 bases between. The CDR3 runs 16 residues.

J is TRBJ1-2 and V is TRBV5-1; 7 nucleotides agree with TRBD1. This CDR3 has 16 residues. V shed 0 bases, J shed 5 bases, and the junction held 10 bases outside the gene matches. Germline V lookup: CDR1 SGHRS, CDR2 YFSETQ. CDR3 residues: CASSLGRQGQMYGYTF. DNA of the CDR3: TGCGCCAGCAGCTTGGGACGACAGGGACAGATGTATGGCTACACCTTC. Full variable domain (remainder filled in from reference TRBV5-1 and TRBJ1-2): KAGVTQTPRYLIKTRGQQVTLSCSPISGHRSVSWYQQTPGQGLQFLFEYFSETQRNKGNFPGRFSGRQFSNSRSEMNVSTLELGDSALYLCASSLGRQGQMYGYTFGSGTRLTVV.

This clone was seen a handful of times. The CDR3 nucleotides are TGTGCCAGCAGTTCCCCGGGAGGCTCAGATACGCAGTATTTT. It yields the protein CASSSPGGSDTQYF. The chain employs TRBV6-5 and TRBJ2-3; 7 bases line up with TRBD2. This CDR3 spans 14 amino acids. Unmatched junction bases numbered 5, after V lost 4 bases and J lost 4 bases. Germline V CDR1 and CDR2: MNHEY, SVGAGI.

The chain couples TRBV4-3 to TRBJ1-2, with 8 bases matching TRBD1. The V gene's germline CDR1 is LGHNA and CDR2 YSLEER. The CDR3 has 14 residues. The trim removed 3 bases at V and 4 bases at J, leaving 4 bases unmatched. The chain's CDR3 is CASSQDRAAYGYTF. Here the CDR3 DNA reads TGCGCCAGCAGCCAGGACAGGGCGGCCTATGGCTACACCTTC.

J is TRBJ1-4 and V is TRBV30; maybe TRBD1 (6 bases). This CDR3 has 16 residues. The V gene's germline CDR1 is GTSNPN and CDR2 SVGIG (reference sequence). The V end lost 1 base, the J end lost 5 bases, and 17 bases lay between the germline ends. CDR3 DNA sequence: TGTGCCTGGAGTGACTTGGACAGACCTAACAATGAAAAACTGTTTTTT. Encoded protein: CAWSDLDRPNNEKLFF.

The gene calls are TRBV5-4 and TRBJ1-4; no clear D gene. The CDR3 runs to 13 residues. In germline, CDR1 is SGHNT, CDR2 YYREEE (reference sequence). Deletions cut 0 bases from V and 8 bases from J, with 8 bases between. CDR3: CASSLASGEKLFF. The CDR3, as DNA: TGTGCCAGCAGCTTGGCCTCAGGAGAAAAACTGTTTTTT.

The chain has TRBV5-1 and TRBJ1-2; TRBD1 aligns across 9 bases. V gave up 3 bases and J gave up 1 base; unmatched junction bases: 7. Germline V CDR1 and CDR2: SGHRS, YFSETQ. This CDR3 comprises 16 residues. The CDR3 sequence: CASSSDGQGINYGYTF. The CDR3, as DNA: TGCGCCAGCAGCTCGGATGGACAGGGGATTAACTATGGCTACACCTTC.

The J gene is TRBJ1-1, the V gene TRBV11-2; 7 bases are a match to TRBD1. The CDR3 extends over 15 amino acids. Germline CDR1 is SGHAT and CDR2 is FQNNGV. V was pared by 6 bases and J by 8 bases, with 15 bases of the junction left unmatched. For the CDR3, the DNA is TGTGCCAGCAGGGAGGACAGGAGCAAGAGTCACGAAGCTTTCTTT. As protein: CASREDRSKSHEAFF.

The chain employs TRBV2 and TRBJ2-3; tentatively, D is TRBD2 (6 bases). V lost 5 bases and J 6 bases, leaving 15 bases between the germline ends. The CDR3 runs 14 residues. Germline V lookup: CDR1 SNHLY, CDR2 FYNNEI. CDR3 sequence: CASSRDGGWDTQYF. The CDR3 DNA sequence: TGTGCCAGCAGTAGGGACGGGGGATGGGATACGCAGTATTTT. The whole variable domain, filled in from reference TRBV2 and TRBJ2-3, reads EPEVTQTPSHQVTQMGQEVILRCVPISNHLYFYWYRQILGQKVEFLVSFYNNEISEKSEIFDDQFSVERPDGSNFTLKIRSTKLEDSAMYFCASSRDGGWDTQYFGPGTRLTVL.

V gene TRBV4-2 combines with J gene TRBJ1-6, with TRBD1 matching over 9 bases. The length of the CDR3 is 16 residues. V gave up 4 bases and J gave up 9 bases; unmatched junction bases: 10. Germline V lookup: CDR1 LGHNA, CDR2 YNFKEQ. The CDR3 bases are TGTGCCAGCAGCCCCGGGACAGGGATAAGGGGTTCACCCCTCCACTTT. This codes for CASSPGTGIRGSPLHF.

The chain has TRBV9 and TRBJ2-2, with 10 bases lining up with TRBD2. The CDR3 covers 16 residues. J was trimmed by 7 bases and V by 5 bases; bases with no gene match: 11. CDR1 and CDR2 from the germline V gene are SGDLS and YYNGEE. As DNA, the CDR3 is TGTGCCAGCAGGGGAGGACTAGCGGTCGGAGGCGGGGAGCTGTTTTTT. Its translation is CASRGGLAVGGGELFF.

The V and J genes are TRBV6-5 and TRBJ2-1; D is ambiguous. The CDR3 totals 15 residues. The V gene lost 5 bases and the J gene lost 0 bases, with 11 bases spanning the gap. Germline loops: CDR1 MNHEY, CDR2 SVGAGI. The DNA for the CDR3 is TGTGCCAGCAGTACCAGGTCGAGCTCCTACAATGAGCAGTTCTTC. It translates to CASSTRSSSYNEQFF.

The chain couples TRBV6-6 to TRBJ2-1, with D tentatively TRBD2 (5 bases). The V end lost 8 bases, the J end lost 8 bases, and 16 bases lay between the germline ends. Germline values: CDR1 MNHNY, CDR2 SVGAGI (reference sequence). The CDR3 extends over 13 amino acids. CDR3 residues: CASGPLAPDEQFF. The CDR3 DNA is TGTGCCAGCGGTCCCCTAGCCCCGGATGAGCAGTTCTTC.

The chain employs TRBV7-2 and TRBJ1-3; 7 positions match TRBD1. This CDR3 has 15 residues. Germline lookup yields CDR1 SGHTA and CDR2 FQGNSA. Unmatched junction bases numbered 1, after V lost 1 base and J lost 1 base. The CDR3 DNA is TGTGCCAGCAGCTTAGGCAGGGGGTCTGGAAACACCATATATTTT. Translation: CASSLGRGSGNTIYF.

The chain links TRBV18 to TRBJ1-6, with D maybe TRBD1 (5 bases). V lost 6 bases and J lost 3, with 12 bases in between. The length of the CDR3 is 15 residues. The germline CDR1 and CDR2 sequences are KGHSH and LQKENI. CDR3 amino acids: CASSQQVDYNSPLHF. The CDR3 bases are TGTGCCAGCTCTCAACAGGTTGACTATAATTCACCCCTCCACTTT. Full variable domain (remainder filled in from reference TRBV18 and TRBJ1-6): NAGVMQNPRHLVRRRGQEARLRCSPMKGHSHVYWYRQLPEEGLKFMVYLQKENIIDESGMPKERFSAEFPKEGPSILRIQQVVRGDSAAYFCASSQQVDYNSPLHFGNGTRLTVT.

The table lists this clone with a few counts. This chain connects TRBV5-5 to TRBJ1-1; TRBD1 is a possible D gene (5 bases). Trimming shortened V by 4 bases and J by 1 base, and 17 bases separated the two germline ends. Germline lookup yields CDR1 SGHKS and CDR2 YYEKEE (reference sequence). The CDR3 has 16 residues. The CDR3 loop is CASSLGVGLSNTEAFF. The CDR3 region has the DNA TGTGCCAGCAGCCTGGGGGTGGGCCTCTCGAACACTGAAGCTTTCTTT.